Each of the 18 T cell receptor beta chains below was sequenced from the same sample in a study of T cell clonotyping in hematopoietic cell transplantation. As for time point: recipient sample about 28 days before transplant, after cytoreduction. Profiled with immunoSEQ multiplex PCR; TCRdb holds only in-frame clones, not every one. The repertoire consists of 75,000 to 95,000 clones, with about 96% occurring once and the leading ten covering roughly 1.8%. The specimen was peripheral blood mononuclear cells, collected before stem cell transplant. The receptors were gathered from a woman between 50 and 59 years old with acute myeloid leukemia. Some clones in this sample may be carry-over from other donors' samples.

The rearrangement links TRBV19 to TRBJ2-6; D gene unclear. Per germline, CDR1 LNHDA and CDR2 SQIVND (reference sequence). V dropped 8 bases and J dropped 4 bases, with 12 bases sitting between them. The CDR3 has 14 residues. CDR3 sequence (DNA): TGTGCCAGTCTGGAGCGCCCCGGGGCCAACGTCCTGACTTTC. Translating it yields CASLERPGANVLTF.

This chain uses TRBV6-5 with TRBJ1-3; 7 bases fit TRBD1. CDR1 and CDR2 (germline): MNHEY, SVGAGI. This CDR3 region has 15 residues. The V segment lost 4 bases and the J segment 1 base; nucleotides outside the gene matches: 4. The CDR3 nucleotides are TGTGCCAGCAGTTTAACAGGGGCATCTGGAAACACCATATATTTT. As protein: CASSLTGASGNTIYF.

The rearrangement uses TRBV19 and TRBJ2-7; D not certain. The ends were cut back, 4 bases at V and 2 bases at J, with 18 bases in the middle. The CDR3 is 16 residues long. In germline, CDR1 is LNHDA, CDR2 SQIVND (reference sequence). The CDR3 sequence: CASSRTTLRSPYEQYF. The CDR3 nucleotides are TGTGCCAGTAGTAGAACGACACTCCGTTCTCCCTACGAGCAGTACTTC.

The J gene is TRBJ1-1, the V gene TRBV7-8; no clear D. V lost 0 bases to trimming and J lost 1 base, with 12 bases between them. Germline values: CDR1 SGHVS, CDR2 FQNEAQ. This CDR3 comprises 16 residues. The CDR3 region is CASSLAHKGANTEAFF. CDR3 in DNA: TGTGCCAGCAGCTTAGCGCACAAGGGAGCGAACACTGAAGCTTTCTTT.

The J gene is TRBJ2-7, the V gene TRBV28, with D tentatively TRBD2 (6 bases). Germline V lookup: CDR1 MDHEN, CDR2 SYDVKM. Deletions cut 7 bases from V and 0 bases from J, with 13 bases between. The CDR3 totals 14 residues. The CDR3: CASNTGTFSYEQYF. The CDR3 coding sequence is TGTGCCAGCAATACCGGGACTTTCTCCTACGAGCAGTACTTC. The full variable domain, rest sourced from reference TRBV28 and TRBJ2-7, is DVKVTQSSRYLVKRTGEKVFLECVQDMDHENMFWYRQDPGLGLRLIYFSYDVKMKEKGDIPEGYSVSREKKERFSLILESASTNQTSMYLCASNTGTFSYEQYFGPGTRLTVT.

The rearrangement links TRBV30 to TRBJ1-5, with D uncertain. V was shortened by 2 bases and J by 0 bases, with 5 bases between the two germline ends. This CDR3 has 13 residues. The germline gives CDR1 GTSNPN, CDR2 SVGIG (reference sequence). CDR3 bases: TGTGCCTGGAGTAGCCGTAGCAATCAGCCCCAGCATTTT. Amino acids: CAWSSRSNQPQHF.

The chain has TRBV5-1 and TRBJ2-2, with unresolved D. V lost 4 bases and J 5 bases, leaving 6 bases between the germline ends. This CDR3 has 12 residues. CDR1 and CDR2 (germline): SGHRS, YFSETQ. DNA of the CDR3: TGCGCCAGCAGCCCAGAGACCGGGGAGCTGTTTTTT. Amino acid sequence: CASSPETGELFF.

The chain is built from TRBV9 and TRBJ2-1; tentatively, D is TRBD1 or TRBD2 (5 bases each). CDR3 length: 13 amino acids. CDR1 is SGDLS, CDR2 YYNGEE, per germline. With 4 bases removed from V and 6 bases from J, the gap between germline ends came to 11 bases. CDR3 amino acids: CASSTGTSNEQFF. The CDR3 DNA reads as TGTGCCAGCAGCACCGGGACCTCCAATGAGCAGTTCTTC.

The chain is built from TRBV9 and TRBJ2-3, with 8 bases that match TRBD2. Germline V gene sequence: CDR1 SGDLS, CDR2 YYNGEE. CDR3 length equals 16 residues. The V segment lost 0 bases and the J segment 4 bases; nucleotides outside the gene matches: 7. Here the CDR3 DNA reads TGTGCCAGCAGCGTAGGGCTAGCGGGTAGCTCAGATACGCAGTATTTT. This codes for CASSVGLAGSSDTQYF.

This clone showed up just once. The gene calls are TRBV27 and TRBJ1-2; 9 bases match TRBD1. This CDR3 has 14 amino acids. Germline loops: CDR1 MNHEY, CDR2 SMNVEV (reference sequence). After removal of 5 bases from V and 4 bases from J, the junction contained 5 bases not matched to a gene. CDR3 region: CASSTSDRGYGYTF. CDR3 sequence (DNA): TGTGCCAGCAGTACCTCGGACAGGGGCTATGGCTACACCTTC.

The gene calls are TRBV7-6 and TRBJ2-3; TRBD2 aligns across 8 bases. The V gene's germline CDR1 is SGHVS and CDR2 FNYEAQ. The J segment lost 1 base and the V segment lost 0 bases, leaving 6 bases of the junction unmatched. This CDR3 contains 17 residues. This chain's CDR3 is CASSLAPRGDRTDTQYF. CDR3 sequence (DNA): TGTGCCAGCAGCTTAGCTCCGCGGGGGGATCGCACAGATACGCAGTATTTT.

The V call is TRBV30, the J call TRBJ1-2, with D possibly TRBD1 on 5 matching bases. The germline CDR1 and CDR2 sequences are GTSNPN and SVGIG (reference sequence). This CDR3 contains 13 residues. V was trimmed by 4 bases and J by 4 bases, leaving 13 bases between them. Here the CDR3 reads CAWMVKGIYGYTF. In DNA form, the CDR3 reads TGTGCCTGGATGGTAAAGGGGATCTATGGCTACACCTTC.

This clone has a handful of counts. Mismatch with germline at one junction end may stem from a read error. The rearrangement joins TRBV2 to TRBJ1-3, with D possibly matching TRBD1 (5 bases). The CDR3 sequence is 15 residues long. Germline V lookup: CDR1 SNHLY, CDR2 FYNNEI. This chain's CDR3 is CASRGVQGDGNTIYF. CDR3 sequence (DNA): TGTGCAAGCAGAGGGGTACAAGGAGATGGAAACACCATATATTTT.

The chain has TRBV28 and TRBJ2-5, with D uncertain. CDR3 length: 14 residues. The V and J ends lost 5 bases and 2 bases respectively, with 12 bases between them. Per the germline V gene, CDR1 is MDHEN and CDR2 is SYDVKM. CDR3 sequence: CASSATDTQETQYF. The CDR3 nucleotides read TGTGCCAGCAGTGCTACCGACACGCAAGAGACCCAGTACTTC.

The chain has TRBV6-1 and TRBJ2-7; unclear D gene. There are 10 residues in the CDR3. V dropped 5 bases and J dropped 4 bases, with 3 bases sitting between them. Per the germline V gene, CDR1 is MNHNS and CDR2 is SASEGT. CDR3 amino acids: CASSTYEQYF. For the CDR3, the DNA is TGTGCCAGCAGTACTTACGAGCAGTACTTC.

This chain joins TRBV28 and TRBJ1-2; the D is unclear. Trimming removed 4 bases from V and 4 bases from J, with 13 bases in between. The length of the CDR3 is 14 residues. Germline CDR1 MDHEN, CDR2 SYDVKM. Written as DNA, the CDR3 is TGTGCCAGCAGTTCCCCTTCACAGAGCTATGGCTACACCTTC. It specifies CASSSPSQSYGYTF.

The chain has TRBV6-5 and TRBJ2-1, with 10 bases aligning to TRBD2. V lost 7 bases to trimming and J lost 8 bases; unmatched junction nucleotides: 11. This CDR3 is 15 amino acids long. Looked up from germline, CDR1 is MNHEY and CDR2 is SVGAGI. The CDR3 loop is CASNDIAGGRDEQFF. The CDR3, as DNA: TGTGCCAGCAACGATATAGCGGGGGGAAGGGATGAGCAGTTCTTC.

A single count supports this clone. The chain recombines TRBV11-2 with TRBJ1-4, with D uncertain. V was clipped by 4 bases and J by 7 bases, with 16 bases between them. Germline assignment: CDR1 SGHAT and CDR2 FQNNGV. The CDR3 spans 15 residues. CDR3 in DNA: TGTGCCAGCAGCTGGGAAGCTAGCTGGGGTGAAAAACTGTTTTTT. It is translated as CASSWEASWGEKLFF.